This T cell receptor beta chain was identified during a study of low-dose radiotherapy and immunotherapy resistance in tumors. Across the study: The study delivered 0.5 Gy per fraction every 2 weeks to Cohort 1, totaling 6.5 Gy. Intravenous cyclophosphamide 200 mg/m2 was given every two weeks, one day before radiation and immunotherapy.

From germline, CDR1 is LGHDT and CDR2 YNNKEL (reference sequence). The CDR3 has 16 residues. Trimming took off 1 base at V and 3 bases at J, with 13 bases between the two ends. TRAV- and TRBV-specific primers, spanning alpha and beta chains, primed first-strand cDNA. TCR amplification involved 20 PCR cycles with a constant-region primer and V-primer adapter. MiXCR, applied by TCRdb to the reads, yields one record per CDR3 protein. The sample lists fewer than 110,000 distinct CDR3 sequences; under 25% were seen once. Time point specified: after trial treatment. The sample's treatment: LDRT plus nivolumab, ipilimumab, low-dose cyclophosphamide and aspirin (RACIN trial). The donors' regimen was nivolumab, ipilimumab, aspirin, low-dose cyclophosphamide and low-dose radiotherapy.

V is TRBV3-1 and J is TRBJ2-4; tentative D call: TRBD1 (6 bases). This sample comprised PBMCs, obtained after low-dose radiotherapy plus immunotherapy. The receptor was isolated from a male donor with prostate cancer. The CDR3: CASSQGGQTFKNIQYF. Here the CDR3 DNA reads TGTGCCAGCAGCCAAGGAGGACAGACTTTCAAAAACATTCAGTACTTC.